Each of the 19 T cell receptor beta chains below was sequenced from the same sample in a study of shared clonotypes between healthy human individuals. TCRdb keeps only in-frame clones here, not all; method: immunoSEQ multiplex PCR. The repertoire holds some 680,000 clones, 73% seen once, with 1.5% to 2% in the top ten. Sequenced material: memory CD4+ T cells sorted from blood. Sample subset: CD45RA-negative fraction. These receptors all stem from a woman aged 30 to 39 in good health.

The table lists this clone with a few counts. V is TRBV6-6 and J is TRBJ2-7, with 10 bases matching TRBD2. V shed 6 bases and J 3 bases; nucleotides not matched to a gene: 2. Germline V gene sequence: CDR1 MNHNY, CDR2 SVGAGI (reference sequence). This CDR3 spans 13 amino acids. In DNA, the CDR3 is TGTGCCAGCAGGAAGCGGGAGGGCTACGAGCAGTACTTC. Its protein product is CASRKREGYEQYF.

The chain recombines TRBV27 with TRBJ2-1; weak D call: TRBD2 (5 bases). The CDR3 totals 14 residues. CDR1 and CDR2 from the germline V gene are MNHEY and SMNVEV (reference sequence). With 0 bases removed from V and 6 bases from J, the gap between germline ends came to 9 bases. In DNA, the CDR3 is TGTGCCAGCAGTTTATCGAGGGCAATCAATGAGCAGTTCTTC. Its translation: CASSLSRAINEQFF.

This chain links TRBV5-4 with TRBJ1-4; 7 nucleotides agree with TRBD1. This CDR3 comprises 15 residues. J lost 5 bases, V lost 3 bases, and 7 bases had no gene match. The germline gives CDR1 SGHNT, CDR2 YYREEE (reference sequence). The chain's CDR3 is CASSSAGQQNEKLFF. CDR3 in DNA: TGTGCCAGCAGCTCCGCGGGACAGCAAAATGAAAAACTGTTTTTT.

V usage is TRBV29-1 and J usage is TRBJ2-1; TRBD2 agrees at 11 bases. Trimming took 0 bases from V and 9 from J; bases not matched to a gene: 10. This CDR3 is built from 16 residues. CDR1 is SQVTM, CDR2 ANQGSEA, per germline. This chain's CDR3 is CSVEDETSGRFGEQFF. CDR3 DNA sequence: TGCAGCGTTGAAGACGAAACTAGCGGGAGATTTGGTGAGCAGTTCTTC.

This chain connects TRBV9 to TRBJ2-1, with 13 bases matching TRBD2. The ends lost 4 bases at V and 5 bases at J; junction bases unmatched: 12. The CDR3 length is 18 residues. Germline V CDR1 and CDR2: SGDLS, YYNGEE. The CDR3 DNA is TGTGCCAGCAGCCCCCGGGGGGGTGGGACTAGCGGGAACAATGAGCAGTTCTTC. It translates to CASSPRGGGTSGNNEQFF.

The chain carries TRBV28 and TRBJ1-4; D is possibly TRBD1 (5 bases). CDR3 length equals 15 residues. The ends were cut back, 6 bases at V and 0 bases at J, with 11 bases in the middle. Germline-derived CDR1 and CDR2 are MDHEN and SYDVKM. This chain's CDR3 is CASSSRGATNEKLFF. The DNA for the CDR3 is TGTGCCAGCAGCTCCCGAGGGGCAACTAATGAAAAACTGTTTTTT.

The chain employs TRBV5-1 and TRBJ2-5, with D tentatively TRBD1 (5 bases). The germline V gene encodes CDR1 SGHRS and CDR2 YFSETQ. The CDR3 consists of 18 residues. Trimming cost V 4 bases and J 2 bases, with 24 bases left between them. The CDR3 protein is CASSKQDVGVGVQETQYF. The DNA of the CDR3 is TGCGCCAGCAGCAAGCAGGATGTAGGGGTAGGGGTTCAAGAGACCCAGTACTTC.

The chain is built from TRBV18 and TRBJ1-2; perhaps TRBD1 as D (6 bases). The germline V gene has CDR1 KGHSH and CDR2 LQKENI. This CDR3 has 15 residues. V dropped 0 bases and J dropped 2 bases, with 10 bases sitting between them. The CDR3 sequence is CASSPPGGTNYGYTF. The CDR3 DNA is TGTGCCAGCTCACCACCGGGTGGGACAAACTATGGCTACACCTTC.

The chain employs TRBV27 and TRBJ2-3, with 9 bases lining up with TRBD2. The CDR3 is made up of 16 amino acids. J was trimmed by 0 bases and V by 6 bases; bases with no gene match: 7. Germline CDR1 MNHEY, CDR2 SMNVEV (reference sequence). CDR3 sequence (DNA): TGTGCCAGCAGGGGGCTAGCGGGGACTAGCACAGATACGCAGTATTTT. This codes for CASRGLAGTSTDTQYF.

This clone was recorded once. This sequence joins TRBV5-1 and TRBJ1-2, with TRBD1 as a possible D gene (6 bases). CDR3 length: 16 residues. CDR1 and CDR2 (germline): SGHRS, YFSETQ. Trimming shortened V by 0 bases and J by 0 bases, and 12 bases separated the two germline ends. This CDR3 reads CASSLGDTSANYGYTF. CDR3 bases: TGCGCCAGCAGCTTGGGGGACACCTCAGCTAACTATGGCTACACCTTC.

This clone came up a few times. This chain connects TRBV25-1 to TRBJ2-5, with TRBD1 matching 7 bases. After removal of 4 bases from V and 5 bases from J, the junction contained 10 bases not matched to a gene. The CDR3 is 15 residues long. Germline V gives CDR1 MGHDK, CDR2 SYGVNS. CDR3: CASSGTGTLGETQYF. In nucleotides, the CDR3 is TGTGCCAGCAGTGGGACAGGAACCCTGGGGGAGACCCAGTACTTC. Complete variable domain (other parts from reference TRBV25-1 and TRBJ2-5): EADIYQTPRYLVIGTGKKITLECSQTMGHDKMYWYQQDPGMELHLIHYSYGVNSTEKGDLSSESTVSRIRTEHFPLTLESARPSHTSQYLCASSGTGTLGETQYFGPGTRLLVL.

CDR3 residues: CASTYGQSTDTQYF. The CDR3 DNA reads as TGCGCCAGCACCTACGGACAGAGCACAGATACGCAGTATTTT. The gene calls are TRBV5-1 and TRBJ2-3; D is possibly TRBD1 (6 bases). Per the germline V gene, CDR1 is SGHRS and CDR2 is YFSETQ. The ends were cut back, 6 bases at V and 0 bases at J, with 11 bases in the middle. The CDR3 covers 14 residues.

DNA of the CDR3: TGTGCCAGCAGCTTAGCGGGAGTACTGAAAAATGAGCAGTTCTTC. As protein: CASSLAGVLKNEQFF. This chain links TRBV2 with TRBJ2-1, with 9 bases that match TRBD2. Per germline, CDR1 SNHLY and CDR2 FYNNEI. Unmatched junction bases numbered 10, after V lost 6 bases and J lost 7 bases. This CDR3 spans 15 amino acids.

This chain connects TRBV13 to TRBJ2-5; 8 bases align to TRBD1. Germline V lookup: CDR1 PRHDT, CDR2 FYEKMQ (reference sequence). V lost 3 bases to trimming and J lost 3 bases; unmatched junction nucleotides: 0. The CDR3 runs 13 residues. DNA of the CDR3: TGTGCCAGCAGCTTGGACAGGGAAGAGACCCAGTACTTC. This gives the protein CASSLDREETQYF.

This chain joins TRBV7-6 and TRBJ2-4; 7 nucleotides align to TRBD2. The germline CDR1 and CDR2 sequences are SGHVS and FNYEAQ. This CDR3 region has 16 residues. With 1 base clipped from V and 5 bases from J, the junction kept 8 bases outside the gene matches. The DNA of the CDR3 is TGTGCCAGCAGCTTAGGGCTAGCGGTGGGGGAAAACATTCAGTACTTC. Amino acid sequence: CASSLGLAVGENIQYF.

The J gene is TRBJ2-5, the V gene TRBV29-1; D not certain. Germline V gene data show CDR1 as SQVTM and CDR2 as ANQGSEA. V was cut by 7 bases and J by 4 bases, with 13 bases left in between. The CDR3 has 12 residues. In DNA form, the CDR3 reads TGCAGCGCCGCTAAGGTAGCAGAGACCCAGTACTTC. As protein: CSAAKVAETQYF.

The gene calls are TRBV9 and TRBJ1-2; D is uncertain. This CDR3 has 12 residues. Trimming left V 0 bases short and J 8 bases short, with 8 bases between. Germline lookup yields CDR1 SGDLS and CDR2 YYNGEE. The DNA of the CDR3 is TGTGCCAGCAGCGTAGGGGGAGGAGGCTACACCTTC. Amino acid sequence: CASSVGGGGYTF. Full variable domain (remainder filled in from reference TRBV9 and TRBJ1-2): DSGVTQTPKHLITATGQRVTLRCSPRSGDLSVYWYQQSLDQGLQFLIQYYNGEERAKGNILERFSAQQFPDLHSELNLSSLELGDSALYFCASSVGGGGYTFGSGTRLTVV.

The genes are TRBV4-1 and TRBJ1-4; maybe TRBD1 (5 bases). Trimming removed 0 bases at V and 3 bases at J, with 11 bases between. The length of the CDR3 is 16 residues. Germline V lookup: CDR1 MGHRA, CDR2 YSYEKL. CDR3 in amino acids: CASSQDLEGSNEKLFF. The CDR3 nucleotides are TGCGCCAGCAGCCAAGATTTAGAGGGGTCTAATGAAAAACTGTTTTTT.

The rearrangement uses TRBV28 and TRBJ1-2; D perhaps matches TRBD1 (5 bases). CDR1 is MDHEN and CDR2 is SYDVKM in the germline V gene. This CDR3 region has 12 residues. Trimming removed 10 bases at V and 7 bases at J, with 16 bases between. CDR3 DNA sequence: TGTGCCATCCCCGGGACGTCAGGTGGCTACACCTTC. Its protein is CAIPGTSGGYTF.